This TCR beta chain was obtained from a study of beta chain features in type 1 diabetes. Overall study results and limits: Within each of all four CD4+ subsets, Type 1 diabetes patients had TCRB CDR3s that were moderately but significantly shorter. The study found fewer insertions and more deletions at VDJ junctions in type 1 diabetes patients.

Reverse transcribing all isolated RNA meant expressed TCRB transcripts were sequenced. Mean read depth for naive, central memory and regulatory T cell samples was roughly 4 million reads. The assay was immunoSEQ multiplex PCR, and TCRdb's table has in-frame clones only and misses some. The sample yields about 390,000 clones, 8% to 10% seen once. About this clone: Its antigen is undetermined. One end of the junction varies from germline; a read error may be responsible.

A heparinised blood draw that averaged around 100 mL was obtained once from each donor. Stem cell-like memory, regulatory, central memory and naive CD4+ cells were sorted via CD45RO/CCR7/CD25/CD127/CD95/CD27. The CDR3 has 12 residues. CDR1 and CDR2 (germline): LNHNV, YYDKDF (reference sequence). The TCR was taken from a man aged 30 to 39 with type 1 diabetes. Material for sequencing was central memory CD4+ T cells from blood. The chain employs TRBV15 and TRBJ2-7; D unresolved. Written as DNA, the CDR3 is TGTGCCACCAGCAGAGCGGCCGGCAGGCCTGAATTC. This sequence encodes CATSRAAGRPEF.